This T cell receptor (beta chain) was identified during a study of T cells in Graves' hyperthyroidism and ophthalmopathy (dated by TCRdb to between 2017 and 2020). For the study in its entirety: Peripheral blood was sampled at the time of initial diagnosis, prior to any treatment. To identify distinguishing TCR V-J signatures, a discovery cohort of roughly 100 patients was used, comprising 43 with Graves' ophthalmopathy and under 60 with stable Graves' hyperthyroidism. Whether ophthalmopathy could be predicted prospectively was tested in an independent validation cohort made up of some 20 hyperthyroidism patients plus 17 patients who later progressed to ophthalmopathy. The 100 discovery patients were randomly split 7:3 into training and test sets. The study also compared thyroid tissue and blood T-cell repertoires from more than five Graves' hyperthyroidism patients. Following sampling, methimazole starting at 30 mg daily was given to hyperthyroidism patients, and high-dose intravenous methylprednisolone was given to ophthalmopathy patients. TCR Vbeta CDR3 sequencing of some 140 peripheral blood samples (over 40 ophthalmopathy, about 80 hyperthyroidism and approximately 17 progressor patients) is reported in the paper. General study outcomes and caveats: Ophthalmopathy was separated from stable hyperthyroidism by a 13 V-J signature model, with approximately 85% sensitivity and about 81% specificity obtained in cross-validation and 80%/75% obtained in testing. During validation, the model predicted progression to ophthalmopathy a median of approximately six months ahead of onset, with around 71% sensitivity and 72% to 85% specificity. Most expanded thyroid clonotypes (frequency above 0.001) were also detected in blood, suggesting blood repertoires may reflect thyroid immune responses. Sample size was not statistically predetermined, and investigators were not blinded to group allocation.

Amplification of TCR beta CDR3 regions was carried out from RNA transcripts. The first round of RT-PCR for the TCR CDR3 was performed with the HTBI primer set and the Qiagen OneStep RT-PCR kit. Libraries were constructed in a second round of multiplex PCR, after which size selection and purification were performed. The libraries were sequenced on an Illumina HiSeq2000 using paired-end 100 bp reads. In the authors' own workflow: SOAPnuke was used to process the raw data, removing reads that contained adapters or uncalled bases, had a mean Phred below 15, or lacked an exact match to the constant primer or identifier. High-quality paired reads were merged using COPE v1.2.5, and each unique nucleotide sequence was defined as a clonotype. Clonotypes were aligned to IMGT TRBV, TRBD and TRBJ reference segments using MiTCR v1.1. Analysis was restricted to V-J combinations with a frequency above 0.0001, which covered roughly 99% of repertoires. A TCS score was defined as the ratio of F50 (clonal expansion) to E x V (chaos), with BLOSUM62-based TCRdist applied between CDR3 peptides within each V-J. Welch's t-statistics and random forest reduced around 510 V-J features to under 15, which were used in a naive Bayes classifier (R e1071). TCRdb itself trimmed the public reads at Q25 with fastp, ran MiXCR and retained productive beta chains. Rows with a matching CDR3 protein are joined into one entry that keeps the most common DNA and genes. These V and J calls rely on TCRdb rather than the paper's analysis. In all, the sample holds about 600,000 distinct CDR3 sequences, and 16% of those were seen once. Jointly, the top ten make up roughly 3% of the sample.

According to the germline V gene, CDR1 reads MNHNS and CDR2 reads SASEGT. V loses 10 bases at its end and J loses 4 bases; junction bases beyond the gene matches: 4. Inclusive of the bounding cysteine and phenylalanine, the CDR3 is 12 residues long. Of all the DNA, just the CDR3 is kept, 36 bases in frame from base 1. This clonotype was counted a few times. It has no known antigen specificity. Qualities for individual bases were not recorded, and no much larger clone is one base off. In the ophthalmopathy patients, disease was moderately to severely active, with a Clinical Activity Score of 3 or more, a NOSPECS grade of 4 or more, and a duration of less than 3 months. Exclusion was applied to patients with uncontrolled infections, other autoimmune diseases, pregnancy or lactation. Diagnoses relied on clinical symptoms, serum thyroxine and TRAb, thyroid ultrasound and orbital computed tomography. Ficoll-Paque density gradient centrifugation was used to isolate PBMCs from around 10 ml of fresh peripheral blood. Trizol reagent was used to extract total RNA, and RNA quality was then checked on an Agilent 2100 Bioanalyzer.

Sequenced: blood. The chain is assembled from TRBV6-1 and TRBJ1-2; 9 junctional bases match TRBD1. This TCR derives from a woman between 35 and 50 years old with Graves' ophthalmopathy. The nucleotides read TGTGCCACCGAGACAGGGGGCTATGGCTACACCTTC. This gives the protein CATETGGYGYTF.